The rows below give T cell receptor beta chains drawn from one sample of a study of radiation and T cells in renal cell carcinoma. Clones were sequenced by immunoSEQ multiplex PCR, and TCRdb holds only the in-frame ones, with some missing. The table has 120,000 to 150,000 clones, 65% to 90% seen once. The sequencing here drew on blood, taken from a patient whose treatment included radiotherapy and nephrectomy. These receptors came from a woman aged 50 to 65 with renal cell carcinoma. Each CDR3 is given with its conserved first and last residue. The D gene is left open where the match is weak. Only some rows state a clone size, as once, few, many or a class for expanded clones.

D gene,J gene,clone size,V gene,CDR3 protein,CDR3 DNA
NA,TRBJ2-7,once,TRBV2,CASTHTPYEQYF,TGTGCCAGCACACACACACCCTACGAGCAGTACTTC
NA,TRBJ1-1,NA,TRBV9,CASSTRPENTEAFF,TGTGCCAGCAGCACCCGCCCCGAGAACACTGAAGCTTTCTTT
NA,TRBJ1-5,once,TRBV9,CASSVGEQAQPQHF,TGTGCCAGCAGCGTAGGGGAACAGGCCCAGCCCCAGCATTTT
TRBD1,TRBJ1-6,NA,TRBV7-2,CASSLRSYRGNSPLHF,TGTGCCAGCAGCTTAAGGTCTTACAGGGGTAATTCACCCCTCCACTTT
NA,TRBJ1-2,NA,TRBV7-2,CASREGGEYGYTF,TGTGCCAGCAGAGAGGGGGGGGAGTATGGCTACACCTTC
NA,TRBJ2-7,once,TRBV5-4,CASSLGVRTDYEQYF,TGTGCCAGCAGCTTGGGGGTCAGGACAGACTACGAGCAGTACTTC
TRBD1,TRBJ2-1,NA,TRBV9,CASSVAPTQGAYDNEQFF,TGTGCCAGCAGCGTAGCTCCTACACAGGGGGCTTATGACAATGAGCAGTTCTTC
TRBD2,TRBJ2-5,NA,TRBV25-1,CASSEYLNAGEETQYF,TGTGCCAGCAGTGAATATTTGAACGCGGGAGAAGAGACCCAGTACTTC
TRBD2,TRBJ2-1,NA,TRBV5-1,CASSLTSGRSEQFF,TGCGCCAGCAGCTTGACTAGCGGGAGGAGTGAGCAGTTCTTC
NA,TRBJ2-3,NA,TRBV14,CASSSGINRVTDTQYF,TGTGCCAGCAGCTCAGGTATCAACAGGGTGACAGATACGCAGTATTTT
TRBD1,TRBJ2-7,NA,TRBV2,CASSVRQGVSEQYF,TGTGCCAGCAGTGTAAGGCAGGGGGTGTCCGAGCAGTACTTC
TRBD1,TRBJ1-1,NA,TRBV28,CASSYRGHAFF,TGTGCCAGCAGTTACAGGGGACATGCTTTCTTT
NA,TRBJ2-3,NA,TRBV19,CASRTGSATDTQYF,TGTGCCAGTCGCACAGGGTCGGCCACAGATACGCAGTATTTT
TRBD1,TRBJ2-6,NA,TRBV2,CASRRGQLNSGANVLTF,TGTGCCAGCAGGAGGGGACAGTTAAACTCTGGGGCCAACGTCCTGACTTTC
NA,TRBJ2-3,NA,TRBV4-3,CASSQRIYPTDTQYF,TGCGCCAGCAGCCAACGAATATACCCCACAGATACGCAGTATTTT
NA,TRBJ1-2,few,TRBV29-1,CSVEQGKYGYTF,TGCAGCGTTGAACAGGGGAAGTATGGCTACACCTTC
NA,TRBJ1-5,few,TRBV2,CASSEEDAQPQHF,TGTGCCAGCAGTGAGGAGGACGCTCAGCCCCAGCATTTT
NA,TRBJ1-1,few,TRBV27,CASSTGIEAFF,TGTGCCAGCAGTACGGGAATTGAAGCTTTCTTT
TRBD1,TRBJ1-1,NA,TRBV28,CASTGQMNTEAFF,TGTGCCAGCACGGGACAGATGAACACTGAAGCTTTCTTT
TRBD2,TRBJ2-3,NA,TRBV7-2,CASSPFSGGNTDTQYF,TGTGCCAGCAGCCCTTTTAGCGGGGGAAACACAGATACGCAGTATTTT
NA,TRBJ2-5,NA,TRBV7-2,CASRGQGAETQYF,TGTGCCAGCAGGGGACAAGGGGCAGAGACCCAGTACTTC
NA,TRBJ2-1,NA,TRBV9,CASSGPTEYNEQFF,TGTGCCAGCAGCGGACCCACCGAGTACAATGAGCAGTTCTTC
NA,TRBJ2-2,NA,TRBV7-2,CASSLDPLGGELFF,TGTGCCAGCAGCTTAGACCCCCTTGGCGGGGAGCTGTTTTTT
TRBD1,TRBJ1-5,once,TRBV7-9,CASSSRDRDQPQHF,TGTGCCAGCAGCTCGAGGGACAGGGATCAGCCCCAGCATTTT
TRBD1,TRBJ2-3,NA,TRBV18,CASSRTGVTDTQYF,TGTGCCAGCTCACGGACAGGCGTCACAGATACGCAGTATTTT
NA,TRBJ2-5,once,TRBV7-2,CASRTSGGPYQETQYF,TGTGCCAGCAGGACCTCGGGTGGCCCGTACCAAGAGACCCAGTACTTC
NA,TRBJ2-7,NA,TRBV4-2,CASSQEGGYLNYEQYF,TGTGCCAGCAGCCAAGAGGGAGGTTATCTTAACTACGAGCAGTACTTC
NA,TRBJ2-7,NA,TRBV5-1,CASSFRRGPYEQYF,TGCGCCAGCAGCTTCCGTAGAGGGCCCTACGAGCAGTACTTC